These 20 T cell receptor beta chains share one sample of origin, sequenced in a study of cytomegalovirus exposure and HLA in healthy donors. Using immunoSEQ multiplex PCR, the repertoire was profiled, and TCRdb retains in-frame clones only, with some absent. The data hold approximately 200,000 clones, with approximately 86% observed a single time. Sequences were obtained from PBMCs. These receptors originate from a woman between 18 and 29 years old in good health and CMV-seronegative.

The rearrangement uses TRBV9 and TRBJ2-1, with D uncertain. The germline V and J ends were trimmed by 0 bases and 9 bases, with 7 bases remaining between them. Germline CDR1 and CDR2: SGDLS and YYNGEE. CDR3 size: 12 residues. DNA of the CDR3: TGTGCCAGCAGCGTAGATGCGGTTGAGCAGTTCTTC. This translates into CASSVDAVEQFF.

The chain is built from TRBV27 and TRBJ1-4; TRBD1 aligns across 7 bases. The CDR3 has 19 amino acids. Germline V gives CDR1 MNHEY, CDR2 SMNVEV (reference sequence). V shed 5 bases and J 0 bases; nucleotides not matched to a gene: 15. Here the CDR3 reads CASSPRTGQGDPTNEKLFF. CDR3 nucleotide sequence: TGTGCCAGCAGTCCTAGGACAGGTCAGGGTGACCCAACTAATGAAAAACTGTTTTTT.

This chain uses TRBV7-3 with TRBJ1-2, with TRBD1 matching 10 bases. V lost 4 bases to trimming and J lost 7 bases; unmatched junction nucleotides: 9. CDR1 SGHTA and CDR2 FQGTGA come from the germline V gene. The CDR3 covers 15 residues. The DNA for the CDR3 is TGTGCCAGCAGCTGCCGGGACAGGGGAGTTAGTGGCTACACCTTC. This gives the protein CASSCRDRGVSGYTF.

The V call is TRBV6-5, the J call TRBJ2-3; D not certain. Germline-derived CDR1 and CDR2 are MNHEY and SVGAGI. Trimming took 0 bases from V and 2 from J, leaving 9 bases between them. The CDR3 loop spans 15 amino acids. CDR3: CASSYSPHDTDTQYF. CDR3 in DNA: TGTGCCAGCAGTTACTCCCCACACGACACAGATACGCAGTATTTT.

This chain uses TRBV2 with TRBJ2-7; 7 bases agree with TRBD2. J gave up 13 bases and V 2 bases, and 5 bases lay outside the gene matches. This CDR3 has 11 residues. Germline CDR1 and CDR2: SNHLY and FYNNEI. CDR3 DNA: TGTGCCAGCAGTGAACGGGGGGTTCCATACTTC. It is translated as CASSERGVPYF.

The CDR3, as DNA: TGTGCCAGCAGTTTACGGGGGACAGGGGGGTACGAGCAGTACTTC. This gives the protein CASSLRGTGGYEQYF. The V call is TRBV27, the J call TRBJ2-7, with 11 bases fitting TRBD1. The CDR3 covers 15 residues. The trim removed 2 bases at V and 4 bases at J, leaving 4 bases unmatched. Germline V gene lookup returns CDR1 MNHEY and CDR2 SMNVEV (reference sequence).

The genes are TRBV9 and TRBJ1-1; 7 positions match TRBD1. V dropped 1 base and J dropped 0; count of bases not matched to a gene: 21. Per germline, CDR1 SGDLS and CDR2 YYNGEE. The CDR3 has 21 amino acids. The CDR3 reads CASSVSDTPDRAWEMNTEAFF. CDR3 DNA: TGTGCCAGCAGCGTATCTGATACCCCAGACAGGGCTTGGGAGATGAACACTGAAGCTTTCTTT.

The CDR3 nucleotides read TGTGCCAGCAGCTTGCTGGTAGCAGGGTATTACGAGCAGTACTTC. Translation: CASSLLVAGYYEQYF. V is TRBV5-6 and J is TRBJ2-7; maybe TRBD1 (5 bases). This CDR3 comprises 15 residues. V gave up 1 base and J gave up 4 bases, with 15 bases separating them. Germline CDR1 is SGHDT and CDR2 is YYEEEE.

The V and J genes are TRBV28 and TRBJ2-7; 7 bases line up with TRBD2. Trimming took 5 bases from V and 0 from J; bases not matched to a gene: 7. Germline-derived CDR1 and CDR2 are MDHEN and SYDVKM. This CDR3 contains 15 residues. The chain's CDR3 is CASSIWRTSSYEQYF. The CDR3 nucleotides are TGTGCCAGCAGTATTTGGCGGACTAGCTCCTACGAGCAGTACTTC.

The chain uses TRBV20-1 and TRBJ1-5; TRBD1 matches at 7 bases. Losses at the gene ends were 6 bases for V and 11 bases for J; bases not matched to a gene: 7. The CDR3 spans 11 residues. Germline-derived CDR1 and CDR2 are DFQATT and SNEGSKA (reference sequence). The CDR3, as DNA: TGCAGTGCCAGGGGGTTGTGGGCCCAGCATTTT. It codes for CSARGLWAQHF.

The CDR3, as DNA: TGTGCCAGCAGCGGCTCGGAGCGGGGGGAGTTCTTC. Translating gives CASSGSERGEFF. V and J are TRBV7-9 and TRBJ2-1, with TRBD2 identical over 9 bases. The CDR3 spans 12 residues. V was clipped by 5 bases and J by 14 bases; unmatched bases: 7. Germline V gene lookup returns CDR1 SEHNR and CDR2 FQNEAQ (reference sequence).

The CDR3: CASSSTGDSGNTIYF. The CDR3 coding sequence is TGCGCCAGCAGCTCTACAGGAGACTCTGGAAACACCATATATTTT. The chain combines TRBV5-1 with TRBJ1-3; D might be TRBD1 (5 bases). From germline, CDR1 is SGHRS and CDR2 YFSETQ. This CDR3 contains 15 residues. Trimming stripped 3 bases from V and 0 bases from J, with 10 bases between.

This clone showed up just a few times. The chain has TRBV14 and TRBJ2-5; D is undetermined. From germline, CDR1 is SGHDN and CDR2 FVKESK. The CDR3 spans 13 residues. V was trimmed by 4 bases and J by 5 bases, leaving 11 bases between them. The CDR3 coding sequence is TGTGCCAGCAGCCGGTGGAGTAGTGAGACCCAGTACTTC. Translated: CASSRWSSETQYF.

This sequence joins TRBV9 and TRBJ2-1; no clear D gene. Germline-derived CDR1 and CDR2 are SGDLS and YYNGEE. V lost 5 bases, J lost 0 bases, and 6 bases lay in between. CDR3 size: 13 residues. The CDR3 DNA follows: TGTGCCAGCAGGGCGGTCTCCTACAATGAGCAGTTCTTC. This encodes CASRAVSYNEQFF.

This chain uses TRBV6-5 with TRBJ2-1; 7 bases agree with TRBD2. Germline assignment: CDR1 MNHEY and CDR2 SVGAGI. The junction had 6 bases not matched to a gene; V was cut back by 6 bases and J by 10 bases. CDR3 length: 12 amino acids. The DNA of the CDR3 is TGTGCCAGCAGCCTGGGGGGGAAGGAGCAGTTCTTC. Translation: CASSLGGKEQFF.

V is TRBV9 and J is TRBJ2-7; the D gene is possibly TRBD1 (6 bases). The CDR3 extends over 15 amino acids. Germline assignment: CDR1 SGDLS and CDR2 YYNGEE. V lost 4 bases and J lost 0, with 14 bases in between. The DNA of the CDR3 is TGTGCCAGCAGCCGAACAGGGATTAGCTCCTACGAGCAGTACTTC. This translates into CASSRTGISSYEQYF.

This chain uses TRBV7-9 with TRBJ2-7; D remains ambiguous. With 5 bases removed from V and 1 base from J, the gap between germline ends came to 6 bases. There are 12 residues in the CDR3. Germline-derived CDR1 and CDR2 are SEHNR and FQNEAQ (reference sequence). The CDR3 here is CASSDASYEQYF. Written as DNA, the CDR3 is TGTGCCAGCAGCGATGCGTCCTACGAGCAGTACTTC.

V usage is TRBV28 and J usage is TRBJ1-2; possibly TRBD1 for D (6 bases). The germline CDR1 and CDR2 sequences are MDHEN and SYDVKM. V dropped 6 bases and J dropped 4 bases, with 24 bases sitting between them. The length of the CDR3 is 17 residues. The DNA for the CDR3 is TGTGCCAGCAGCCCAGAAGTTGAGGGGGTCGAAGTCTATGGCTACACCTTC. Residues: CASSPEVEGVEVYGYTF.

V gene TRBV9 combines with J gene TRBJ2-2, with D unclear. This CDR3 comprises 16 residues. Between the trimmed V and J ends, which lost 0 bases and 5 bases, there was a span of 14 bases. Germline CDR1 is SGDLS and CDR2 is YYNGEE. The CDR3 coding sequence is TGTGCCAGCAGCGTAGAAGCTGCTAGACGTACCGGGGAGCTGTTTTTT. This gives the protein CASSVEAARRTGELFF. The full variable domain, rest sourced from reference TRBV9 and TRBJ2-2, is DSGVTQTPKHLITATGQRVTLRCSPRSGDLSVYWYQQSLDQGLQFLIQYYNGEERAKGNILERFSAQQFPDLHSELNLSSLELGDSALYFCASSVEAARRTGELFFGEGSRLTVL.

This chain joins TRBV18 and TRBJ1-5; D gene uncertain. CDR1 is KGHSH, CDR2 LQKENI, per germline. The germline V and J ends were trimmed by 3 bases and 5 bases, with 17 bases remaining between them. CDR3 size: 16 residues. CDR3 DNA: TGTGCCAGCTCACCTGTGACACGCTCGGTAGATCAGCCCCAGCATTTT. It is translated as CASSPVTRSVDQPQHF.